This T cell receptor beta chain was recorded in a study of cytomegalovirus exposure and HLA in healthy donors (dated by TCRdb to the late 2010s). Turning to the overall study: In an earlier analysis of under 600 of the donors, 276 Gb of sequence data and approximately 120 million unique TCR beta sequences from approximately 180 million T cells were reported. About 300 gigabases of sequencing data and roughly 80 million unique TCR sequences made up an early release that covered 640 HLA-typed donors. The genetic ancestry cluster associated with self-reported Caucasian donors included about 81% of the roughly 360 genotyped donors. The study was designed to test whether signatures of past pathogen exposure could be identified by cataloging public T cell receptors. The study profiled the T cell repertoires of more than 500 subjects by immunosequencing and related them to cytomegalovirus serostatus. A separate validation cohort of 90 to 150 different subjects was used in addition to the roughly 720-subject first cohort. High-throughput TCR immunosequencing, statistical association of individual TCRs with disease status, and machine learning were combined to predict cytomegalovirus infection status. In a later analysis, previously published TCR beta repertoires from fewer than 750 donors were re-analyzed and high-resolution HLA genotyping was added so that TCR occurrence patterns could be studied. Rather than drawing on any new phenotypic data, the later analysis identified candidate immune exposures from TCR beta sequences and the way those sequences occurred across donors. To decide whether each TCR beta V gene segment behaved as functional or pseudogenic, an earlier analysis of some 540 of the donors relied on high-throughput TCR beta sequencing. Donor age, sex, ethnicity and CMV serostatus were compiled alongside the repertoire data. A later genetic analysis used genome-wide SNP genotypes for 398 of the 666 donors, treating that subset as a discovery cohort. All discovery cohort repertoires had been generated using a single sequencing platform. HLA typing included class I and class II loci at four-digit resolution. Typing coverage varied by locus: roughly 629-640 donors for A, B, C, DRB1 and DQB1; some 520 for DQA1; more than 600 for DPA1; approximately 490 for DPB1. Roughly five DR-DQ haplotypes were handled as single units for association and clustering, since linkage in the cohort was strong. On average, roughly 250,000 unique TCR beta nucleotide sequences were sequenced per donor among about 400 genotyped donors of the cohort, with roughly 18% of those sequences being non-productive.

CDR1 and CDR2 were assigned from the germline V gene as MRHNA and SNTAGT. V sheds 0 bases and J sheds 5 bases, leaving 10 bases between their ends. The CDR3 holds 15 amino acids from the cysteine to the phenylalanine. Only the CDR3 DNA is retained, 45 bases long and in frame from the first base. The library was produced with the immunoSEQ multiplex PCR assay. For the multiplex PCR, a mixture combining 60 forward primers for TCR Vbeta segments and 13 reverse primers for TCR Jbeta segments was used. The CDR3 region of rearranged TCR beta genes was amplified from genomic DNA by a multiplex PCR assay. The Illumina HiSeq System was used to sequence the amplified TCR beta libraries as 87-base-pair reads. In the authors' own workflow: In a later analysis, tens of millions of unique TCR beta chains were counted across the 650 to 700 repertoires, and roughly 10 million of these chains were shared by at least two donors. Raw reads were error-corrected and collapsed into unique sequences with a nearest-neighbor algorithm that merged closely related sequences to remove PCR and sequencing errors. V, D and J gene segments were assigned by aligning CDR3 sequences to IMGT reference sequences. Each retained sequence needed at least a six-nucleotide match to both a V gene segment and a J gene segment. A rearrangement counted as productive if the CDR3 had no stop codons and remained in frame with V and J, and every other rearrangement counted as non-productive. CDR3 was defined by IMGT convention, running from the second conserved V-encoded cysteine to the conserved J-encoded phenylalanine. The earlier analysis of some 540 of the donors excluded any sequence lacking an unambiguous match to a single V gene segment. An earlier analysis of 587 of the donors classified V segments as functional when productive rearrangements were above 56.7% and as segregating when the standard deviation between donors was above 5%. A statistical classification framework was built to diagnose cytomegalovirus status from the catalog of TCR beta chain sequences. In a later analysis, V and J genes were assigned by comparing TCR nucleotide sequences against IMGT/GENE-DB human TR gene sequences. The TCRdist pipeline was used in a later analysis to assign CDR3 sequences and most-parsimonious VDJ recombination scenarios. A later analysis defined each TCR beta chain by its CDR3 amino acid sequence plus V-gene family, and excluded reads lacking a unique V-gene family. As a way to deal with suspected cross-contamination and a sequencing artifact, a later analysis dropped 450 to 600 nucleotide sequences that were highly shared and had low generation probability. In a later analysis, a clonal expansion index was calculated for each public chain from normalized within-repertoire ranks of inferred template counts. Generation probabilities in a later analysis came from a VDJ recombination model fitted to out-of-frame rearrangements, and those results were checked against IGoR. A later analysis scored TCR-TCR, TCR-HLA and TCR-CMV co-occurrence with hypergeometric tests, applying a repertoire-size bias correction to TCR pairs. To estimate false discovery rates, a later analysis permuted the HLA or CMV assignments 20 times. In a later analysis, co-occurring TCRs were grouped with DBSCAN, and TCRdist sequence similarity was added when clustering was performed within HLA-allele-positive subsets. For co-occurrence clustering, repertoires with fewer than 30,000 or more than 120,000 public chains were excluded, along with 5 or 6 repertoires with anomalous nucleotide sharing. Not all clones reach the TCRdb copy of this immuneACCESS table, which keeps in-frame sequences only. Checked studies attribute under half of the gap to unresolved V genes and leave the rest unexplained. V, J and clone size are taken as reported in that table, and D and trimming were inferred from the DNA itself. Counted in this sample were approximately 110,000 clones; about 81% of them appeared once. Of the sample, roughly 1.3% is held by the ten largest clones.

Overall study outcomes, separate from this receptor: Some 15 rarely observed V segments, including chromosome 9 orphons, were excluded from the earlier analysis of approximately 500 of the donors because counts were too low. A few of the identified cytomegalovirus-associated TCR beta chains were confirmed in vitro to be specific for cytomegalovirus antigens. Broadly in line with IMGT annotations, most TCR beta V segments showed up in productive rearrangements about 87% or about 30% of the time in an earlier analysis of several hundred of the donors. Cytomegalovirus status was reported to be diagnosed by the classifier with high specificity and sensitivity in both the original and validation cohorts. The presence/absence analyses assumed that sequencing depth was roughly uniform across donors, and that assumption may not be true. When HLA alleles, especially DR and DQ, strongly co-occurred, attributing TCR associations to individual alleles was difficult. In a later analysis, TCR association rates were found to vary across HLA loci, with the most associated TCRs seen for DRB1 alleles and the fewest for HLA-C alleles. The authors suggested that the approach could potentially be extended to other disease states and immunological phenotypes. Most TCR sequences were seen in very few donors, while some public TCRs were found in many individuals. Correlated functional status among segregating V segments might be attributable to linkage disequilibrium, but an unknown experimental factor could not be ruled out. A later analysis found that most CMV-associated TCR beta chains appeared HLA-restricted, with HLA associations seemingly driven largely by CMV exposure. In a later analysis, HLA-associated TCR beta chains were found to be more clonally expanded and to have lower generation probabilities than equally common non-associated chains. The only immune exposure information available for the cohort was CMV serostatus. A total of 150 to 200 TCR beta chains were listed by the study as associated with cytomegalovirus. A later analysis reported that several top co-occurrence clusters appeared linked to parvovirus B19, influenza, CMV and Epstein-Barr virus. According to a later genetic analysis, donors in an Asian-associated ancestry cluster had fewer N-insertions in productive TCRs than the approximately 710-donor mean. V-gene and J-gene trimming of TCR beta chains was associated with a missense DCLRE1C variant in a later genetic analysis, and the association was replicated in an independent cohort. A group of highly shared sequence variants was considered likely to be a technical artifact of the sequencing pipeline. Because HLA typing was missing for some donors at each locus, association tests included only the typed subset. In this cohort, only TCR beta chains were sequenced, and detectable features were limited by the absence of alpha or paired-chain data. A further reported finding was that TCR beta sequences accurately predicted the HLA-A and HLA-B alleles for most subjects in the first cohort. A later analysis associated about 17,000 TCR beta sequences with specific HLA alleles at a false discovery rate of 0.05. Because the 87-base-pair reads could not distinguish some IMGT-functional V segments, including TRBV6-2 and TRBV6-3, those segments were excluded.

Details on this clone: It has no known antigen specificity. No much larger clone is present one base from it, and per-base qualities are unavailable.

The cohort consisted of some 670 healthy bone marrow donors. At the time of sampling, every cohort member was nominally healthy, though immune exposures that went unrecorded were likely present. The donor was CMV seronegative and belonged to the group of approximately 320 seronegative cohort members. A peripheral blood sample was collected from each donor, and TCR beta sequencing was performed on peripheral blood mononuclear cells. Genomic DNA extraction from the blood cell samples was performed with the Qiagen DNeasy Blood Extraction Kit. The chain is made from TRBV6-4 and TRBJ1-4, and TRBD1 may be the D gene, going by 5 matching bases. The clonotype was recovered from a man aged 25-45 years in good health and CMV-seronegative. The sequencing sample was made of PBMCs. The CDR3 region: CASSDSGRANEKLFF. The nucleotides read TGTGCCAGCAGTGACTCCGGCAGGGCGAATGAAAAACTGTTTTTT.